This T cell receptor (beta chain) was obtained from a study of vaccination and CD4 T cells after COVID-19 (dated by TCRdb to 2022 to 2024). With respect to the entire study: Six males and four females were included in the convalescent cohort, with two Hispanic individuals, seven Caucasians, two Asians and one multiracial person represented. Control cultures received a CEFX viral epitope pool as the positive control, an HIV-1 Nef peptide pool as the negative control, or no peptide. The cultures were stimulated with overlapping spike peptide pools from SARS-CoV-2 and from the common cold coronaviruses HCoV-NL63, HCoV-OC43 and HCoV-229E. Post-COVID blood samples were collected from convalescent patients a median of about 92 days after diagnosis, with a range of about 30 to 180 days. Participants received two doses of either the Pfizer-BioNTech BNT162b2 vaccine (n=8) or the Moderna mRNA-1273 vaccine (n=2). Post-vaccine blood samples were taken a median of roughly 75 days after the second vaccine dose, with a range of roughly 13 to 250 days. In around ten COVID-19 convalescent patients and several infection-naive healthy vaccine recipients, the spike-specific CD4+ TCR repertoire before mRNA vaccination was compared with the repertoire after mRNA vaccination. In an earlier paper using these donors, memory CD4+ T cell crossreactivity between SARS-CoV-2 and common cold coronavirus spike proteins was assessed at the TCR clonotype level. Here is what the overall study found, with its caveats: In convalescent patients, a median around 85% of post-vaccine SARS-CoV-2-reactive clones were detected only after vaccination, and vaccine-specific priming was suggested by this finding. Of the vaccine-specific clones in convalescent patients, 304 of 307, or nearly all, reacted only to SARS-CoV-2 spike and did not cross-react with common cold coronaviruses. Only a relatively small number of convalescent patients were included in the study, and early timepoints following natural infection were not analyzed. The median number of SARS-CoV-2-reactive clonotypes rose from roughly 20 after infection to 38 after vaccination, but the change was not significant.

This clonotype has a single count. The target of this receptor is not known. One base away there is no much larger clone; base qualities are not given. One read represents weak support. Receptor libraries were prepared by PCR. At the Johns Hopkins FTIC core, DNA from the cultured CD4+ T cells underwent TCR sequencing with the Oncomine TCR Beta short-read assay. The QIAamp micro DNA kit was used to extract genomic DNA from the cultured CD4+ T cells. Oncomine TCR Beta libraries made from cultured CD4+ T cells were pooled using unique dual indexes and sequenced on an Illumina iSeq 100. The paper's processing steps were these. Non-productive sequences were removed, and CDR3s that did not start with C, did not end with F or W, or were shorter than 7 amino acids were discarded. Antigen-specific clonotypes were identified with the MANAFEST web application by comparing peptide-stimulated wells with reference and other culture wells. Positive clones required FDR below 0.05, an odds ratio above 5, and productive frequency above 0.1% in at least two of three replicate wells. A clonotype was classed as cross-reactive if the clonotype showed significant expansion both in SARS-CoV-2 spike wells and in at least one common cold coronavirus spike condition. CDR3 homology was assessed with Levenshtein distances (stringdist) and unrooted phylogenetic trees (ape) in R version 3.6.1. TCRdb reprocessed the public reads (quality trimming at Q25 with fastp, clone calling with MiXCR) and kept in-frame beta chains. Each CDR3 protein gets just one entry, which takes the most common genes and DNA from the rows behind it. TCRdb, not the original authors, processed these V and J calls. This sample gives 4,000 to 5,000 distinct CDR3 sequences in total; around 62% of them show up just once. The top ten clonotypes cover less than 35% of the sample.

Taken with the paper, the label for treatment or condition translates to: approximately 9-day PBMC culture with coronavirus spike peptide pools or control peptides (ViraFEST assay). CD4+ T cells from unexposed donors were collected before the COVID-19 pandemic (2011-2018). The ViraFEST assay was used in the study, in which antigen-specific T cells were expanded with peptide pools and expanded clonotypes were subsequently identified by TCR sequencing. Each well held 2.2 million or so PBMCs cultured with roughly 9.2 ug/ml peptide pools in IMDM containing around 4.5% human AB serum and roughly 9 IU/ml IL-2. On days 3 and 7, half of the culture medium was replaced with fresh IL-2-containing medium. After about 11 days of culture, CD4+ T cells were isolated by negative selection using the EasySep CD4+ T cell isolation kit. As cell number allowed, CD4+ T cells from unexposed donors were tested for reactivity to SARS-CoV-2 S and N and to four common cold coronavirus spike pools. Ficoll-Paque Plus gradient centrifugation was used to isolate PBMCs from whole blood, and the isolated PBMCs were then either used fresh or cryopreserved at -140C. In general, triplicate wells were set up for every culture condition. The leukapheresis product used for the unexposed donors was purchased from a commercial source.

The CDR3 holds 13 amino acids from the cysteine to the phenylalanine. Here the CDR3 DNA is all that survives: 39 bases in frame from base 1. V loses 6 bases, J loses 2 bases, and the germline ends lie 9 bases apart. Taken from the germline V gene, the CDR1 and CDR2 loops are SGHVS and FNYEAQ. The sequencing input was CD4+ T cells from blood, cultured in vitro. This TCR came from a human donor in good health. The V gene is TRBV7-6 and the J gene is TRBJ2-3, with no D gene named confidently. This receptor has the CDR3 CASRNRATDTQYF. In nucleotide form, the sequence is TGTGCCAGCAGGAACAGAGCCACAGATACGCAGTATTTT.